Listed below are T cell receptor beta chains from one sample, sequenced in a study of T cell changes during pregnancy in multiple sclerosis. Assay: immunoSEQ multiplex PCR; the TCRdb copy retains only in-frame clones and omits some. The sample records some 52,000 clones, around nine tenths being singletons. Sequenced here: CD4+ T cells from peripheral blood mononuclear cells, sampled before pregnancy. These receptors were collected from a female donor with multiple sclerosis, enrolled in a pregnancy study. Both conserved end residues are part of each CDR3. D genes are given only for firm matches. Rows may omit the clone size; those that give it use once, few, many or a size class.

TRBV11-2,.,17,TRBD2,TRBJ2-2,TGTGCCAGCAGCCATCCCCTGGGCGGGAGGTGGACCGGGGAGCTGTTTTTT,CASSHPLGGRWTGELFF
TRBV4-1,.,16,TRBD2,TRBJ2-1,TGCGCCAGCAGCCAAGCCATGACTAGCGGATACAATGAGCAGTTCTTC,CASSQAMTSGYNEQFF
TRBV7-6,.,13,.,TRBJ2-1,TGTGCCAGCAGCTTCCGTAGCGGTAATGAGCAGTTCTTC,CASSFRSGNEQFF
TRBV5-5,.,14,.,TRBJ1-2,TGTGCCAGCAGCCTCGGGGTAGGACTGTATGGCTACACCTTC,CASSLGVGLYGYTF
TRBV4-1,.,15,TRBD2,TRBJ2-7,TGCGCCAGCAGCCCTGGACTAGCGGGAGCCTACGAGCAGTACTTC,CASSPGLAGAYEQYF
TRBV2,.,13,.,TRBJ2-5,TGTGCCAGCACGACTAGTATGATAGAGACCCAGTACTTC,CASTTSMIETQYF
TRBV4-3,.,14,TRBD2,TRBJ2-7,TGCGCCAGCAGCCAACATCGACTAGCTGGAGAGCAGTACTTC,CASSQHRLAGEQYF
TRBV7-9,once,15,TRBD1,TRBJ2-4,TGTGCCAGCAGCCAGGGGGCGGCGGCCAAAAACATTCAGTACTTC,CASSQGAAAKNIQYF
TRBV19,.,15,.,TRBJ1-5,TGTGCCAGTATTGGGAGGGGGGTAAGCAATCAGCCCCAGCATTTT,CASIGRGVSNQPQHF
TRBV4-1,.,14,.,TRBJ2-7,TGCGCCAGCAGCCAAGGGGCCGGAATCCGCGAGCAGTACTTC,CASSQGAGIREQYF
TRBV7-3,.,15,.,TRBJ2-2,TGTGCCAGCAGCTTAACAGCTAGCCCCACCGGGGAGCTGTTTTTT,CASSLTASPTGELFF
TRBV5-1,.,16,TRBD2,TRBJ2-7,TGCGCCAGCAGCCAAAGCGGGAGGACTAGCTCCTACGAGCAGTACTTC,CASSQSGRTSSYEQYF
TRBV7-9,.,15,TRBD1,TRBJ1-2,TGTGCCAGCAGCGACTACAGGGGGGGTATCTATGGCTACACCTTC,CASSDYRGGIYGYTF
TRBV18,.,19,TRBD2,TRBJ2-1,TGTGCCAGCTCTCGAGAGACTAGCGGGAGAGGGAATGGCTACAATGAGCAGTTCTTC,CASSRETSGRGNGYNEQFF
TRBV11-2,few,12,.,TRBJ2-7,TGTGCCAGCAGCGCAGGGAACTACGAGCAGTACTTC,CASSAGNYEQYF